The 17 T cell receptor beta chains listed next were all sequenced from one sample in a study of T-cell memory formation after mild COVID-19. A single record per CDR3 protein comes from TCRdb applying MiXCR to the 5' RACE reads. The table shows nearly 110,000 distinct CDR3 sequences, with 9.5% to 15% occurring only once. Source material: PBMCs or a T cell subset sorted from them (not recorded which). All receptors come from an adult woman who had mild COVID-19 (a few samples of this study predate the infection). Cell type and time point are not known.

The V and J genes are TRBV29-1 and TRBJ2-1, with D possibly matching TRBD1 (7 bases). Germline CDR1 and CDR2: SQVTM and ANQGSEA. CDR3 length equals 13 residues. V gave up 5 bases and J gave up 8 bases, with 16 bases separating them. In DNA form, the CDR3 reads TGCAGCGTTATATTTGCGGGGACAGATGAGCAGTTCTTC. It translates to CSVIFAGTDEQFF.

The chain is built from TRBV9 and TRBJ2-3, with D uncertain. The CDR3 has 15 amino acids. V lost 4 bases and J lost 2, with 14 bases in between. Germline V gives CDR1 SGDLS, CDR2 YYNGEE. The CDR3 region has the DNA TGTGCCAGCAGCAACCACGGGCAGGTCACAGATACGCAGTATTTT. It translates to CASSNHGQVTDTQYF.

This clonotype came up a few times. The chain combines TRBV5-6 with TRBJ2-1; 13 positions agree with TRBD2. Germline loops: CDR1 SGHDT, CDR2 YYEEEE. The V and J ends lost 5 bases and 6 bases, in that order; junction bases with no gene match: 5. The CDR3 length is 15 residues. The DNA of the CDR3 is TGTGCCAGCAGACCGACTAGCGGGGGGCCCAATGAGCAGTTCTTC. This gives the protein CASRPTSGGPNEQFF.

The chain is built from TRBV7-9 and TRBJ2-2, with 7 bases matching TRBD2. Germline V gene sequence: CDR1 SEHNR, CDR2 FQNEAQ (reference sequence). V lost 5 bases to trimming and J lost 3 bases; unmatched junction nucleotides: 6. The CDR3 has 15 residues. The chain's CDR3 is CASSPTSADTGELFF. CDR3 nucleotide sequence: TGTGCCAGCAGCCCTACTAGCGCCGACACCGGGGAGCTGTTTTTT. The complete variable domain, with remaining parts taken from reference TRBV7-9 and TRBJ2-2, reads DTGVSQNPRHKITKRGQNVTFRCDPISEHNRLYWYRQTLGQGPEFLTYFQNEAQLEKSRLLSDRFSAERPKGSFSTLEIQRTEQGDSAMYLCASSPTSADTGELFFGEGSRLTVL.

Only a few counts were recorded for this clonotype. The chain recombines TRBV6-6 with TRBJ1-1; a possible D gene is TRBD1 (6 bases). This CDR3 is 15 amino acids long. V lost 7 bases and J 1 base, leaving 16 bases between the germline ends. Germline CDR1 MNHNY, CDR2 SVGAGI (reference sequence). DNA of the CDR3: TGTGCCAGCACCAAAGGGGGACGGTGGAACACTGAAGCTTTCTTT. Translation gives CASTKGGRWNTEAFF.

The gene calls are TRBV27 and TRBJ2-5; TRBD1 might be the D (5 bases). Germline V gene data show CDR1 as MNHEY and CDR2 as SMNVEV (reference sequence). V lost 4 bases, J lost 4 bases, and 22 bases lay in between. The CDR3 runs to 17 residues. In DNA, the CDR3 is TGTGCCAGCAGTTCCGCTGGAAGGGGTGAATCTGGAGAGACCCAGTACTTC. Translation: CASSSAGRGESGETQYF.

In this sample, this clonotype turned up a few times. J is TRBJ1-2 and V is TRBV14; weak D call: TRBD1 (5 bases). Germline V lookup: CDR1 SGHDN, CDR2 FVKESK. This CDR3 contains 13 residues. The ends were cut back, 5 bases at V and 4 bases at J, with 11 bases in the middle. For the CDR3, the DNA is TGTGCCAGCAGCGAAAACCAGGGCTATGGCTACACCTTC. This translates into CASSENQGYGYTF.

This clonotype was recorded a few times. This chain connects TRBV20-1 to TRBJ2-7; TRBD1 matches 12 bases. This CDR3 has 14 amino acids. V shed 7 bases, J shed 2 bases, and the junction held 6 bases outside the gene matches. In germline, CDR1 is DFQATT, CDR2 SNEGSKA (reference sequence). The CDR3 nucleotides are TGCAGTGTATGGGACAGGGGGCTTCCCTACGAGCAGTACTTC. Encoded protein: CSVWDRGLPYEQYF.

This rearrangement joins TRBV27 to TRBJ2-7; D call uncertain. V dropped 0 bases and J dropped 2 bases, with 5 bases sitting between them. This CDR3 has 13 amino acids. Germline loops: CDR1 MNHEY, CDR2 SMNVEV (reference sequence). CDR3 DNA: TGTGCCAGCAGTTTATCCCCCGCCTACGAGCAGTACTTC. Amino acid sequence: CASSLSPAYEQYF.

The sample holds a few counts of this clonotype. The chain carries TRBV7-9 and TRBJ2-1; 7 bases are a match to TRBD2. This CDR3 is 15 amino acids long. Trimming at V came to 1 base and at J to 13 bases, leaving 13 bases not matched to a gene. Per germline, CDR1 SEHNR and CDR2 FQNEAQ (reference sequence). CDR3 sequence (DNA): TGTGCCAGCAGCTTAGTAGGACTAGAGAGGTATGGCCAGTTCTTC. This encodes CASSLVGLERYGQFF. The whole variable domain, filled in from reference TRBV7-9 and TRBJ2-1, reads DTGVSQNPRHKITKRGQNVTFRCDPISEHNRLYWYRQTLGQGPEFLTYFQNEAQLEKSRLLSDRFSAERPKGSFSTLEIQRTEQGDSAMYLCASSLVGLERYGQFFGPGTRLTVL.

This clonotype showed up just a few times. V usage is TRBV19 and J usage is TRBJ2-1; possibly TRBD1 for D (6 bases). CDR1 is LNHDA and CDR2 is SQIVND in the germline V gene (reference sequence). V shed 1 base and J shed 10 bases, with 8 bases lying between them. This CDR3 has 12 amino acids. The CDR3 loop is CASSIGGGEQFF. DNA of the CDR3: TGTGCCAGTAGTATAGGAGGGGGAGAGCAGTTCTTC.

This clonotype was counted at least ten times. The rearrangement links TRBV6-5 to TRBJ2-3; a weak D match, TRBD1 (5 bases). Per the germline V gene, CDR1 is MNHEY and CDR2 is SVGAGI. The CDR3 contains 13 residues. Deletions cut 5 bases from V and 6 bases from J, with 12 bases between. The CDR3 reads CASSQAGFDTQYF. The CDR3 DNA sequence: TGTGCCAGCAGTCAGGCAGGGTTCGATACGCAGTATTTT.

The chain is built from TRBV12-3 or TRBV12-4 and TRBJ2-7, with D unclear. This CDR3 comprises 16 residues. Between the trimmed V and J ends, which lost 2 bases and 2 bases, there was a span of 16 bases. The CDR3 region has the DNA TGTGCCAGCAGTTTACAAATTGGCCCAGTGGCCTACGAGCAGTACTTC. This translates into CASSLQIGPVAYEQYF.

This chain uses TRBV6-5 with TRBJ2-5; no firm D call. The CDR3 is 16 residues long. CDR1 and CDR2 (germline): MNHEY, SVGAGI. Trimming took off 0 bases at V and 7 bases at J, with 18 bases between the two ends. The CDR3 bases are TGTGCCAGCAGTTACTCGGTGGGCACGGCAATGGTGACCCAGTACTTC. This codes for CASSYSVGTAMVTQYF.

This chain joins TRBV6-5 and TRBJ2-3, with D unclear. There are 13 residues in the CDR3. V lost 2 bases to trimming and J lost 3 bases, with 6 bases between them. CDR1 MNHEY and CDR2 SVGAGI come from the germline V gene. CDR3 nucleotide sequence: TGTGCCAGCAGTTACGGAAGAACAGATACGCAGTATTTT. This codes for CASSYGRTDTQYF.

This clonotype was found a few times. The V gene is TRBV29-1, the J gene TRBJ1-2; a weak D match, TRBD1 (5 bases). Trimming took 4 bases from V and 0 from J, leaving 12 bases between them. Germline V gene data show CDR1 as SQVTM and CDR2 as ANQGSEA. The CDR3 length is 14 residues. CDR3 region: CSVAASGTNYGYTF. In nucleotides, the CDR3 is TGCAGCGTTGCAGCGTCAGGGACTAACTATGGCTACACCTTC.

The rearrangement uses TRBV11-2 and TRBJ2-5; 8 nucleotides agree with TRBD2. V was clipped by 6 bases and J by 7 bases; unmatched bases: 19. Germline CDR1 reads SGHAT; CDR2 reads FQNNGV. The CDR3 loop spans 17 amino acids. The CDR3 DNA sequence: TGTGCCAGCAGAGATTCCGGGACTAGGCTACCAAGGGGGACCCAGTACTTC. This gives the protein CASRDSGTRLPRGTQYF.